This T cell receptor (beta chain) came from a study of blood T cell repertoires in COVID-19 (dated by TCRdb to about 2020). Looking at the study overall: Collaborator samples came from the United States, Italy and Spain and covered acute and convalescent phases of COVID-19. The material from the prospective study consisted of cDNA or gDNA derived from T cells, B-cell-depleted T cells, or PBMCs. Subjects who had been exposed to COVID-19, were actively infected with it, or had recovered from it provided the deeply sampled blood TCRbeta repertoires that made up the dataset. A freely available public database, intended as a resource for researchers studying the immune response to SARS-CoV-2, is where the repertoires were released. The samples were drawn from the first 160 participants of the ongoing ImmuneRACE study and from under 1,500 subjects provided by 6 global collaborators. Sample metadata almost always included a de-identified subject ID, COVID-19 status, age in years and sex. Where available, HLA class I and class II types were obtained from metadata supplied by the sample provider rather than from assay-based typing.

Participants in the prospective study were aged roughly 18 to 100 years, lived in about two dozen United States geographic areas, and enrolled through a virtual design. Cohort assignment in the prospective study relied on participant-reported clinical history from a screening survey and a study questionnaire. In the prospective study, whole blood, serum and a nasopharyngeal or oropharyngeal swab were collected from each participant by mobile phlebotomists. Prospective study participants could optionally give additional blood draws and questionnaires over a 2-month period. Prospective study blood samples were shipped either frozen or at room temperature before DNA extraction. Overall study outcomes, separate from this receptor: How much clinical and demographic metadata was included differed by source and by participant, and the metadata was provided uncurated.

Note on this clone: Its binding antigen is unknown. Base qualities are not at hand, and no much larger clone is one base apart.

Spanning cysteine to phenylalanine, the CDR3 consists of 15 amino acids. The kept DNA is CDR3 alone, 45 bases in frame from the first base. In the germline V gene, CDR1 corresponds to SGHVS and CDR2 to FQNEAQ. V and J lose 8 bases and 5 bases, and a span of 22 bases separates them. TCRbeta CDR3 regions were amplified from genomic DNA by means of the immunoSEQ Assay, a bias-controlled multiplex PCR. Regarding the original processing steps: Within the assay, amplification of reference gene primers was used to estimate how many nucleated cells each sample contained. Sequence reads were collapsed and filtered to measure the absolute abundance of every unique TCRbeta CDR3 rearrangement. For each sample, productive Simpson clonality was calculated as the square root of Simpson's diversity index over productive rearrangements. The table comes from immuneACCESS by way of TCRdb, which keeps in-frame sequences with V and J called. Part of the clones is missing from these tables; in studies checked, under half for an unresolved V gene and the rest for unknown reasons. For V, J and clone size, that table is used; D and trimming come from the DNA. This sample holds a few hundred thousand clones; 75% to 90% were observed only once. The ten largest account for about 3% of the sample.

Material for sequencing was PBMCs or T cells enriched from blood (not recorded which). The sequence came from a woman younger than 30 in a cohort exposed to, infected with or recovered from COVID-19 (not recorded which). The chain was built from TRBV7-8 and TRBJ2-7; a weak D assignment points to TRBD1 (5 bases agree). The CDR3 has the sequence CASRPSLREGNEQYF. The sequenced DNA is TGTGCCAGCCGACCTTCCCTCAGGGAAGGTAACGAGCAGTACTTC. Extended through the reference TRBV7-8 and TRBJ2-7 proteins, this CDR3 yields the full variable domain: GAGVSQSPRYKVAKRGQDVALRCDPISGHVSLFWYQQALGQGPEFLTYFQNEAQLDKSGLPSDRFFAERPEGSVSTLKIQRTQQEDSAVYLCASRPSLREGNEQYFGPGTRLTVT.